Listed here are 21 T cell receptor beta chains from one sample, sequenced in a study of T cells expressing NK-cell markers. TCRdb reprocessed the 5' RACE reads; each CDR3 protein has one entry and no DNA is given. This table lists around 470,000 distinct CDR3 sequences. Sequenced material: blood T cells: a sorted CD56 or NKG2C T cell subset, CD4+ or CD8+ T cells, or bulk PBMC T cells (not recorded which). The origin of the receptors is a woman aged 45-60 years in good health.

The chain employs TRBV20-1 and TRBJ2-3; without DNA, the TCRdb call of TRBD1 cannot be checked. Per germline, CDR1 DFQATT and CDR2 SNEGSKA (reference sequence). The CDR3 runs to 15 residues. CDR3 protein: CSARGWAGRTDTQYF.

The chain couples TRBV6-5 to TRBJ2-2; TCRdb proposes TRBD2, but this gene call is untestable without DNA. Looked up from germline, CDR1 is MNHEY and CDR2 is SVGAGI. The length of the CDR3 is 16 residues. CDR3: CASSGRGEVNTGELFF.

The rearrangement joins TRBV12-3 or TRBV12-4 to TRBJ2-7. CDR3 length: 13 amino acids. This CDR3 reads CASSFRETRVQYF.

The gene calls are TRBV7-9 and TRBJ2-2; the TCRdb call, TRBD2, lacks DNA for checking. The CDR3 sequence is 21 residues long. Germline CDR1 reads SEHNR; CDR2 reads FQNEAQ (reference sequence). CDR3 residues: CASSPKPGTSGKNANTGELFF.

The CDR3 loop is CSVPRGETQYF. This chain joins TRBV29-1 and TRBJ2-5; the D call of TRBD1 rests on TCRdb alone, since no DNA is present to check it. The CDR3 is 11 amino acids. Looked up from germline, CDR1 is SQVTM and CDR2 is ANQGSEA.

CDR3 sequence: CSACPVTGLGTYYNEQFF. This chain joins TRBV20-1 and TRBJ2-1; TCRdb's D gene call, TRBD1, goes unchecked for lack of DNA. This CDR3 is 18 amino acids long. CDR1 DFQATT and CDR2 SNEGSKA come from the germline V gene (reference sequence).

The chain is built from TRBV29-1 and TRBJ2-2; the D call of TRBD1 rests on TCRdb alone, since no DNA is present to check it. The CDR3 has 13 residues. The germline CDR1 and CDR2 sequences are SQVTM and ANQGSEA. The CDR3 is CSGAGQITGELFF.

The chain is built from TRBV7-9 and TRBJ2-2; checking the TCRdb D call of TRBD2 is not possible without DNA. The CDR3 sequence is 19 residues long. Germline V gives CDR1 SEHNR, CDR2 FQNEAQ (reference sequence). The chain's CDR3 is CASSPRTSGWEIDTGELFF. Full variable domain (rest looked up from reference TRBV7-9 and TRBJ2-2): DTGVSQNPRHKITKRGQNVTFRCDPISEHNRLYWYRQTLGQGPEFLTYFQNEAQLEKSRLLSDRFSAERPKGSFSTLEIQRTEQGDSAMYLCASSPRTSGWEIDTGELFFGEGSRLTVL.

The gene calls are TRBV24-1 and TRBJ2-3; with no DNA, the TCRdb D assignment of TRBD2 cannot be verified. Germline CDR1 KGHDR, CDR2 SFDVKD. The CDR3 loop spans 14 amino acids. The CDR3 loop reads CATSEASGTDTQYF.

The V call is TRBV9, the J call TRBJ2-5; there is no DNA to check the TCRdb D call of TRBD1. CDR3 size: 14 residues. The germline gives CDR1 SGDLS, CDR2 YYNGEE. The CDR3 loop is CASSYNWGEETQYF.

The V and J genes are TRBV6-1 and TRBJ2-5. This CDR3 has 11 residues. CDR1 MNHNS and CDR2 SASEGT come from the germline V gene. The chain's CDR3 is CASRTSFSQYF.

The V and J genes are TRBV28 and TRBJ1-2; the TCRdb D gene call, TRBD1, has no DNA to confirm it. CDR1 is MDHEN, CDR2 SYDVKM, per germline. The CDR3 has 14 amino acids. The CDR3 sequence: CASSLPGQGDGYTF.

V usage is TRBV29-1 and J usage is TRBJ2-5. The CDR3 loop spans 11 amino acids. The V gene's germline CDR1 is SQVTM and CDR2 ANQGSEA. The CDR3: CSGKIKETQYF.

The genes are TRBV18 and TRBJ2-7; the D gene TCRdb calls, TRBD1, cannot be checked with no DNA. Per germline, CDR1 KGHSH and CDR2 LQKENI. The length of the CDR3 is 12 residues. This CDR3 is CASGGGAYEQYF.

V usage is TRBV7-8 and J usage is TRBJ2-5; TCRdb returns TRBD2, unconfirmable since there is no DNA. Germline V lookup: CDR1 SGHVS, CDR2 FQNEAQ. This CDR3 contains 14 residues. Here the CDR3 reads CASSLGAGRETQYF.

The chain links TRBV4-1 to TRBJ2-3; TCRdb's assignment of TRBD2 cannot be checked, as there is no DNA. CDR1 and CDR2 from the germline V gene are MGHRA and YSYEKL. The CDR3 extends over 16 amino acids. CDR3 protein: CASSPRGSGNTDTQYF.

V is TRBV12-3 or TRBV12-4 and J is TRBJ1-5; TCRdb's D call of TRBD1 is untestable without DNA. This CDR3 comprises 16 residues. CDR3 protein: CASSLQGGRSNQPQHF.

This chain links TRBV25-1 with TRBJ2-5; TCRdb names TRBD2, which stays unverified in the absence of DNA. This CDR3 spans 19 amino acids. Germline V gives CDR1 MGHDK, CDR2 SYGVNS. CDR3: CASSESRTSGRAGSETQYF.

The CDR3 spells CASSLEGQVEYF. The V call is TRBV5-1, the J call TRBJ2-7; TCRdb lists TRBD1, though no DNA is available to test this call. The CDR3 contains 12 residues. Germline CDR1 and CDR2: SGHRS and YFSETQ.

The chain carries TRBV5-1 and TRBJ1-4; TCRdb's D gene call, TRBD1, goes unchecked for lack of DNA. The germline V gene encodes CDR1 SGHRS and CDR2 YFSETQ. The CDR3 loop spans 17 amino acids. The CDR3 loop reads CASSPGGGTGLREKLFF. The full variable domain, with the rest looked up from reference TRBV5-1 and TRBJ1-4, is KAGVTQTPRYLIKTRGQQVTLSCSPISGHRSVSWYQQTPGQGLQFLFEYFSETQRNKGNFPGRFSGRQFSNSRSEMNVSTLELGDSALYLCASSPGGGTGLREKLFFGSGTQLSVL.

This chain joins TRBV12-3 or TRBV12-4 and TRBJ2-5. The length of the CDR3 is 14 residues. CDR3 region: CASSLERFQETQYF.